The T cell receptor beta chain described here comes from a study of CXCR3-negative and CXCR3-positive naive CD8 T cells. General observations from the study: CXCR3-expressing naive cells carried TRB CDR3s more hydrophobic than those of CXCR3-negative naive cells. Naive CXCR3-positive and CXCR3-negative cells shared TRBV-TRBJ usage; memory cells diverged.

A word on this clonotype: Its target is not known.

The CDR3 totals 14 residues. Germline-derived CDR1 and CDR2 are SGHTA and FQGNSA. UMI-tagged TRB cDNA libraries were built via 5' RACE. TCRdb processed the 5' RACE reads again and assigns one entry to each CDR3 protein, with no DNA. The sample data list 130,000 to 150,000 distinct CDR3 sequences. Cells that were CD45RO-CCR7+CD27+CD95- constituted naive CD8+ T cells. This TCR came from a human donor in good health. Some clones in this sample may be carry-over from other donors' samples. Sequences were obtained from naive CXCR3+ CD8+ T cells from blood. The sample's subset: CD45RO-CCR7+CD27+CD95- naive CD8+ T cells expressing CXCR3 (TNR3+). The chain recombines TRBV7-2 with TRBJ1-3. This CDR3 is CASSLGIPGNTIYF.